This T cell receptor (beta chain) was obtained from a study of blood T cells in healthy people across ages. Every participating donor contributed approximately 10 milliliters of peripheral blood through a draw. Alongside a J-beta primer mix, a sample-barcoded 5' primer served in a second PCR lasting roughly 7 to 11 cycles. A 12-random-nucleotide template-switch adaptor tagged each cDNA molecule. TCRdb redid the calling of the 5' RACE reads with MiXCR, one entry per CDR3 protein. Of around 800,000 distinct CDR3 sequences in the sample, around a quarter were seen once. Germline CDR1 reads LGHNA; CDR2 reads YNFKEQ. The CDR3 is made up of 15 amino acids. V was cut by 0 bases and J by 9 bases, with 14 bases left in between. Another study also made use of these data, one on T cells of mothers and their children. In that study: For related and unrelated pairs alike, thymic selection shapes TCR recombination output similarly.

The chain has TRBV4-2 and TRBJ2-2; unclear D gene. What was sequenced was blood. The clonotype was recovered from a boy between 10 and 17 years old in good health. The CDR3 DNA follows: TGTGCCAGCAGCCAAGATAGAACTGCCGGGCGGGAGCTGTTTTTT. It specifies CASSQDRTAGRELFF.